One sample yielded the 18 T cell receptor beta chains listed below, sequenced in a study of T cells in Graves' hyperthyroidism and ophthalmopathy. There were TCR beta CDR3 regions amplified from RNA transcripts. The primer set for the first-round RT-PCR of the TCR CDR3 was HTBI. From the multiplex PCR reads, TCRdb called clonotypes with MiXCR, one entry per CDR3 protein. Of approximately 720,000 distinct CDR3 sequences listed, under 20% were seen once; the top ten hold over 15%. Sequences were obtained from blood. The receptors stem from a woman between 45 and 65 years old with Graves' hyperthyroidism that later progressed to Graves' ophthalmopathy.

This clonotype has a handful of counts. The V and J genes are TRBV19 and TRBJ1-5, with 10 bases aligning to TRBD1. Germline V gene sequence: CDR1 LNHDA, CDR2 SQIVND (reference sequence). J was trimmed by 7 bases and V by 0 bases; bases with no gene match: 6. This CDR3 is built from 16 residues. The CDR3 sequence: CASSIDDRGLQQPQHF. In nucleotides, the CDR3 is TGTGCCAGTAGTATAGACGACAGGGGGCTGCAGCAGCCCCAGCATTTT.

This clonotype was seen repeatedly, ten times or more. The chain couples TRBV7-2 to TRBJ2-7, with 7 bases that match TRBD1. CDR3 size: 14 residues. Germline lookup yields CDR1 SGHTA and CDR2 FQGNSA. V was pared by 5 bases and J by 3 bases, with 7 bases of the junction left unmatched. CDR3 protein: CASSLRTGNYEQYF. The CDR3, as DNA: TGTGCCAGCAGCCTACGGACAGGAAACTACGAGCAGTACTTC.

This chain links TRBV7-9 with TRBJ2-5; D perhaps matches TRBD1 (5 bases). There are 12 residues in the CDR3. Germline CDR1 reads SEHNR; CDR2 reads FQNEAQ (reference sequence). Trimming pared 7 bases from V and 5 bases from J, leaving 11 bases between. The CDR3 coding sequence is TGTGCCAGCACCCGGACATTGGAGACCCAGTACTTC. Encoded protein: CASTRTLETQYF.

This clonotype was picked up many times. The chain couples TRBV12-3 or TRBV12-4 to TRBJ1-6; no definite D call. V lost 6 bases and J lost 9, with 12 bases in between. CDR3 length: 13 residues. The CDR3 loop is CASSGRGGSPLHF. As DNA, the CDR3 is TGTGCCAGCAGCGGAAGAGGCGGTTCACCCCTCCACTTT.

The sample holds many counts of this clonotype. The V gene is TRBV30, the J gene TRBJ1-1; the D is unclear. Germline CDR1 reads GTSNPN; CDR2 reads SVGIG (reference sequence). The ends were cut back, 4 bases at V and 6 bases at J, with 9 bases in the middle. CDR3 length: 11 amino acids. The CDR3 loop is CAWMEKAEAFF. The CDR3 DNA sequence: TGTGCCTGGATGGAGAAGGCTGAAGCTTTCTTT.

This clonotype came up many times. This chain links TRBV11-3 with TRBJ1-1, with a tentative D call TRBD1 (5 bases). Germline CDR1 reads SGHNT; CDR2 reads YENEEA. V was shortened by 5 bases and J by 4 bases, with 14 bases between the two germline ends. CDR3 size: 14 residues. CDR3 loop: CASSGNPGGTEAFF. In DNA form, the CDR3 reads TGTGCCAGCAGCGGCAATCCCGGGGGCACTGAAGCTTTCTTT.

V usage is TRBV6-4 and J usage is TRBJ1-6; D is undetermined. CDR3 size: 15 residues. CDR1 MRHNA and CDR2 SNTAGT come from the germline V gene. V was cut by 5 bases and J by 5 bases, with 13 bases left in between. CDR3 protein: CASSLGPPDNSPLHF. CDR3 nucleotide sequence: TGTGCCAGCAGTCTAGGTCCTCCAGATAATTCACCCCTCCACTTT.

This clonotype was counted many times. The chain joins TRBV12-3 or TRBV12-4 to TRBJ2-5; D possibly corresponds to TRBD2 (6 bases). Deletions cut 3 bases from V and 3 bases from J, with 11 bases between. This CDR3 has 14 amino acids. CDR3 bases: TGTGCCAGCAGTTTTGCGGGGATCGAAGAGACCCAGTACTTC. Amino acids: CASSFAGIEETQYF.

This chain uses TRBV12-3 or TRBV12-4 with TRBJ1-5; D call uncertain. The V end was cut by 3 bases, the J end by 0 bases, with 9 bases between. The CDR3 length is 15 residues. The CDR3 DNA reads TGTGCCAGCAGTTTTGTGCGGGATAGCAATCAGCCCCAGCATTTT. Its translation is CASSFVRDSNQPQHF.

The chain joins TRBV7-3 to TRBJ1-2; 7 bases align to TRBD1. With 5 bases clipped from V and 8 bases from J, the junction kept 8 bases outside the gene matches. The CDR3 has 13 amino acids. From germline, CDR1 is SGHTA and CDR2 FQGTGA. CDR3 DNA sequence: TGTGCCAGCAGCCCCCAGACAGGGCAGGGCTACACCTTC. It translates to CASSPQTGQGYTF.

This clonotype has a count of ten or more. CDR3 sequence: CSVGLAGDTEAFF. The CDR3 DNA reads as TGCAGCGTTGGTCTCGCAGGGGACACTGAAGCTTTCTTT. The gene calls are TRBV29-1 and TRBJ1-1, with a tentative D call TRBD1 (6 bases). Germline CDR1 SQVTM, CDR2 ANQGSEA. Trimming removed 4 bases from V and 3 bases from J, with 12 bases in between. The CDR3 runs 13 residues.

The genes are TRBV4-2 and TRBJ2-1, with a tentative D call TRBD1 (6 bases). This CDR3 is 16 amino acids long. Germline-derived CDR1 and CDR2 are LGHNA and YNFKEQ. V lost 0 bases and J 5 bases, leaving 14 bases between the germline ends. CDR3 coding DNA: TGTGCCAGCAGCCAAGATCCGCTCAGGGGTAACAATGAGCAGTTCTTC. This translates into CASSQDPLRGNNEQFF.

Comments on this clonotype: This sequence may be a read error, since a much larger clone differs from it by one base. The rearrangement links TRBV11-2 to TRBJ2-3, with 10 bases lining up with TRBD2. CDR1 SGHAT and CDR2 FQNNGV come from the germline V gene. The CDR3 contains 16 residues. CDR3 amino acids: CAISYLAGVAGDTQYF. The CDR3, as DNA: TGTGCCATCAGCTATCTAGCGGGGGTCGCGGGAGATACGCAGTATTTT.

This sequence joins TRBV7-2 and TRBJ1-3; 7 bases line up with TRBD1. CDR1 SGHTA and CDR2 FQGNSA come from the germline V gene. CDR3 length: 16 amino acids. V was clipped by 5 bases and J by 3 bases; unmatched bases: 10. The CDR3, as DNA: TGTGCCAGCAGCCCCTACGACAGGGCGGGTGGAAACACCATATATTTT. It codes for CASSPYDRAGGNTIYF.

This chain's CDR3 is CASSLWSIPDTQYF. The DNA for the CDR3 is TGTGCCAGCAGCTTATGGTCAATCCCAGATACGCAGTATTTT. The chain uses TRBV7-2 and TRBJ2-3; no firm D call. Germline CDR1 and CDR2: SGHTA and FQGNSA. The CDR3 length is 14 residues. V was pared by 2 bases and J by 4 bases, with 10 bases between.

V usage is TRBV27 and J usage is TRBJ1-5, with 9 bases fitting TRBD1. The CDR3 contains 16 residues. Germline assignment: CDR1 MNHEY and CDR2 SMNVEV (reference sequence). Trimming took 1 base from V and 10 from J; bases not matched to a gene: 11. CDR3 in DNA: TGTGCCAGCAGTTTATTGTTTAACAGGGGGCGTTCACCCCAGCATTTT. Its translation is CASSLLFNRGRSPQHF.

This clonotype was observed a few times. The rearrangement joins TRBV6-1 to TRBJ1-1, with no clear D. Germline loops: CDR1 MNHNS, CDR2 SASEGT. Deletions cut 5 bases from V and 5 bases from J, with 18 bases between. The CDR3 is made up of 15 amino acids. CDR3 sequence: CASSTPRGGWTEAFF. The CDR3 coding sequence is TGTGCCAGCAGTACCCCCCGAGGAGGGTGGACTGAAGCTTTCTTT.

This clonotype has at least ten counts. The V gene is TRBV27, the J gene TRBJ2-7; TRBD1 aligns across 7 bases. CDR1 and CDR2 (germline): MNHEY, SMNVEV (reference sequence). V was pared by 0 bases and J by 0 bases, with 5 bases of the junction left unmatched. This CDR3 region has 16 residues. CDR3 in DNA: TGTGCCAGCAGTTTATCCGGACAGGAGAGCTCCTACGAGCAGTACTTC. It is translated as CASSLSGQESSYEQYF.